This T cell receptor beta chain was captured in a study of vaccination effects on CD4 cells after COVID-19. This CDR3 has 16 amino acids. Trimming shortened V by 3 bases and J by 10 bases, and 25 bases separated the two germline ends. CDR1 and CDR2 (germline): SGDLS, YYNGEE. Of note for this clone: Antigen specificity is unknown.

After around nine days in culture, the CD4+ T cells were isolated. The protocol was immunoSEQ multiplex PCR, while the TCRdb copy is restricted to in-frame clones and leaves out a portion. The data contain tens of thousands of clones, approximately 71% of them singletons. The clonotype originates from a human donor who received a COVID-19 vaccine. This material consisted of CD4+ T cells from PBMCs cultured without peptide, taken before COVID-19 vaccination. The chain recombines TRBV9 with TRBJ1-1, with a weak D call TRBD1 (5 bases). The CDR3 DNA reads TGTGCCAGCAGCGACGGGCCTTCCCTGGGGGTGAGGTCAGCTTTCTTT. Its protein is CASSDGPSLGVRSAFF.